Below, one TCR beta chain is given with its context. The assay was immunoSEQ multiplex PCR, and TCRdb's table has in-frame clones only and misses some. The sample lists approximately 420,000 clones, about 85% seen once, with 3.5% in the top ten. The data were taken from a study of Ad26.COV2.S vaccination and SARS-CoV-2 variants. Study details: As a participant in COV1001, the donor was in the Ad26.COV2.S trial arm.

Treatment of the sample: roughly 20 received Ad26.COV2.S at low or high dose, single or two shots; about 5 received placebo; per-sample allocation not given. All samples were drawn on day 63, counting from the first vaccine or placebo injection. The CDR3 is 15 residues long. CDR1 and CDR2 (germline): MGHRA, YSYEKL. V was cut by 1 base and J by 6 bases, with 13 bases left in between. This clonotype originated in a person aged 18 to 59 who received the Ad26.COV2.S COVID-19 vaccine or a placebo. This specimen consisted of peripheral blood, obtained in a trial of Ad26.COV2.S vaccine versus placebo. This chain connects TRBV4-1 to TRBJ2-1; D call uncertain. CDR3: CASSQGDAVANEQFF. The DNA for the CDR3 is TGCGCCAGCAGCCAAGGTGACGCGGTTGCCAATGAGCAGTTCTTC.